This T cell receptor (beta chain) appears in the sequencing data of a study of blood T cell repertoires in COVID-19. In the study overall: Whether acute or convalescent, the COVID-19 samples came from the United States, Italy and Spain. T cells, B-cell-depleted T cells, or PBMCs supplied cDNA or gDNA.

V was pared by 4 bases and J by 2 bases, with 3 bases between. CDR3 length: 13 amino acids. The germline V gene has CDR1 LNHDA and CDR2 SQIVND (reference sequence). The data were produced by immunoSEQ multiplex PCR, yet TCRdb's version contains in-frame clones alone and is incomplete. The repertoire holds about 310,000 clones, with about nine tenths as singletons. Sequenced input: peripheral blood. The V gene is TRBV19, the J gene TRBJ2-6, with D hard to call. This sequence was found in a young man with active or convalescent COVID-19. For the CDR3, the DNA is TGTGCCAGTAGTAATACTGGGGCCAACGTCCTGACTTTC. Translating it yields CASSNTGANVLTF.